Sequencing of this T cell receptor (beta chain) was carried out in a study of CD8 T cells in Susac syndrome. Points from the study as a whole: TCR sequencing and HLA analysis covered a relatively small number of individuals.

The study sequenced TCR beta in blood CD8+ and CD4+ T cells. The CD8+ and CD4+ T cells were isolated magnetically using a negative isolation approach, whereas the TEMRA cells were enriched by FACS. A word on this clonotype: What it binds is not known.

This CDR3 spans 14 amino acids. CDR1 is MNHEY, CDR2 SVGAGI, per germline. The V gene lost 0 bases and the J gene lost 10 bases, with 13 bases spanning the gap. Reverse transcription used about 0.45 to 1 ug RNA and random hexamers. Coverage of TCR beta CDR3 amplification by immunoSEQ multiplex PCR extended to 54 Vbeta and 13 Jbeta. TCRdb used MiXCR to reprocess the immunoSEQ multiplex PCR reads, holding one entry per CDR3 protein. Here the sample spans about 120,000 distinct CDR3 sequences, around 94% being singletons. The V and J genes are TRBV6-5 and TRBJ2-1; D gene uncertain. The origin of this receptor is a human donor in good health. The specimen was CD4+ T cells from PBMCs. The CDR3 is CASSYSYRVIEQFF. CDR3 sequence (DNA): TGTGCCAGCAGTTACTCCTACCGGGTAATAGAGCAGTTCTTC.